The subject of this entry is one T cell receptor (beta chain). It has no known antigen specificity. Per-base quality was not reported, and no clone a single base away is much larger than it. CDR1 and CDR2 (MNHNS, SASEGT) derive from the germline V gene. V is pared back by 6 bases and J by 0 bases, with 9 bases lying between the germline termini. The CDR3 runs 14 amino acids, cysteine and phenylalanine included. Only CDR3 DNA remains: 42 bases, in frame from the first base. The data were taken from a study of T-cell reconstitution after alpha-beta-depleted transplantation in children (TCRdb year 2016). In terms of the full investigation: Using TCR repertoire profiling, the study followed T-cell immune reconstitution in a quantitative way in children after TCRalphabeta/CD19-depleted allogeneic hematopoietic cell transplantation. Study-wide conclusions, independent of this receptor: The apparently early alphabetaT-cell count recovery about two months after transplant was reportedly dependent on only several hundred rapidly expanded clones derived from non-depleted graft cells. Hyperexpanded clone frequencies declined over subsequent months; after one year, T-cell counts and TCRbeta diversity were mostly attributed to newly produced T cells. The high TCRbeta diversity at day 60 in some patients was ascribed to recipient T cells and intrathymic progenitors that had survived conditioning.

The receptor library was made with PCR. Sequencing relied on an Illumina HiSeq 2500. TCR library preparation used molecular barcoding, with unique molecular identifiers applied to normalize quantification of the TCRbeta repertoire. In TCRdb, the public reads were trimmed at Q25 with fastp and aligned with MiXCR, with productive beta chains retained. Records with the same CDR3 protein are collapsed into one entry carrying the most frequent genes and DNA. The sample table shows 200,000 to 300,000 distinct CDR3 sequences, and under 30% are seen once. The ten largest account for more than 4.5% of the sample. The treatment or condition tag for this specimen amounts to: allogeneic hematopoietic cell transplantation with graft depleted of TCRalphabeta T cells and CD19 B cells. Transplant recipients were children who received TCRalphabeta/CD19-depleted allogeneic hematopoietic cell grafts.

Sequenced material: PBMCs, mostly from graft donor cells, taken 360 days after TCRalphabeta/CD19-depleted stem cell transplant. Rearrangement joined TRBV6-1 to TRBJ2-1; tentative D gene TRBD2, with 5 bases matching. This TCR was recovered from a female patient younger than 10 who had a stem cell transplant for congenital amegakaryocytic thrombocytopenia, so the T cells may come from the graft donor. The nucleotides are TGTGCCAGCAGCCAGCGGAGCTCCTACAATGAGCAGTTCTTC. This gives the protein CASSQRSSYNEQFF.